These T cell receptor beta chains were read from a single sample in a study of cytomegalovirus exposure and HLA in healthy donors. Data came from immunoSEQ multiplex PCR; TCRdb stores just in-frame clones and leaves some out. The sample lists some 150,000 clones; approximately 79% were seen once. The sequencing input was PBMCs. These receptor sequences come from a man younger than 35 in good health and CMV-seropositive. The CDR3 runs from the conserved cysteine through the conserved F or W. Each record gives: CDR3 length, D gene, V gene, clone size, J gene, CDR3 protein, CDR3 DNA. A D gene is named only where the DNA matches it firmly. Size is omitted from some rows. Given values are once, few, many or a class for expanded clones.

15	.	TRBV11-2	.	TRBJ2-7	CASSPPGGWSYEQYF	TGTGCCAGCAGCCCCCCAGGGGGGTGGTCCTACGAGCAGTACTTC
17	.	TRBV28	once	TRBJ1-2	CASSFPGGKGRRNGYTF	TGTGCCAGCAGTTTCCCTGGGGGGAAGGGCCGAAGGAATGGCTACACCTTC
14	.	TRBV7-9	few	TRBJ2-5	CASSVNGRGETQYF	TGTGCCAGCAGCGTCAACGGAAGGGGAGAGACCCAGTACTTC
15	.	TRBV28	.	TRBJ2-3	CASSLVDSSTDTQYF	TGTGCCAGCAGTTTAGTAGATTCTAGCACAGATACGCAGTATTTT
12	TRBD1	TRBV29-1	.	TRBJ1-4	CSASRGLGKLFF	TGCAGCGCCTCCAGGGGGCTGGGAAAACTGTTTTTT
15	.	TRBV5-1	few	TRBJ2-5	CASSADRTDRETQYF	TGCGCCAGCAGCGCTGACAGAACCGACCGAGAGACCCAGTACTTC
14	.	TRBV5-1	.	TRBJ1-1	CASSLDGSNTEAFF	TGCGCCAGCAGCTTGGACGGTTCGAACACTGAAGCTTTCTTT
14	.	TRBV9	.	TRBJ2-7	CASSGSAVTYEQYF	TGTGCCAGCAGCGGGAGCGCAGTAACCTACGAGCAGTACTTC
14	.	TRBV6-1	.	TRBJ1-1	CASRADLAGTEAFF	TGTGCCAGCAGGGCCGACCTGGCAGGCACTGAAGCTTTCTTT
16	TRBD2	TRBV9	.	TRBJ2-1	CASSPITSGDRYEQFF	TGTGCCAGCAGCCCTATAACTAGCGGAGATAGGTATGAGCAGTTCTTC
14	TRBD2	TRBV7-2	.	TRBJ2-7	CASSLAGGVYEQYF	TGTGCCAGCAGCTTAGCCGGGGGGGTGTACGAGCAGTACTTC
14	TRBD1	TRBV5-1	.	TRBJ2-7	CASSLGQGTGEQYF	TGCGCCAGCAGCCTAGGACAGGGTACCGGCGAGCAGTACTTC
14	.	TRBV19	few	TRBJ1-5	CASTFWGENQPQHF	TGTGCCAGTACTTTCTGGGGGGAGAATCAGCCCCAGCATTTT
14	.	TRBV5-4	.	TRBJ2-3	CASRREIGTDTQYF	TGTGCCAGCAGAAGGGAGATAGGCACAGATACGCAGTATTTT
12	.	TRBV5-4	.	TRBJ2-2	CASSPITGELFF	TGTGCCAGCAGCCCCATTACCGGGGAGCTGTTTTTT
15	TRBD1	TRBV6-1	.	TRBJ1-6	CASCTGQGGYSPLHF	TGTGCCAGCTGTACGGGACAGGGTGGATATTCACCCCTCCACTTT
17	TRBD2	TRBV28	.	TRBJ2-2	CASSSWTSGENTGELFF	TGTGCCAGCAGTTCATGGACTAGCGGGGAGAACACCGGGGAGCTGTTTTTT
16	.	TRBV6-1	.	TRBJ2-4	CASSEVARDGKNIQYF	TGTGCCAGCAGTGAAGTGGCCAGGGATGGCAAAAACATTCAGTACTTC
14	.	TRBV7-6	once	TRBJ2-1	CASSYKDSLNEQFF	TGTGCCAGCAGCTACAAAGACAGTCTCAATGAGCAGTTCTTC
14	.	TRBV5-1	.	TRBJ1-4	CASSLTGSNEKLFF	TGCGCCAGCAGCTTGACAGGGAGTAATGAAAAACTGTTTTTT
13	.	TRBV10-1	.	TRBJ1-1	CASSEGGNTEAFF	TGCGCCAGCAGTGAGGGCGGGAACACTGAAGCTTTCTTT
14	TRBD2	TRBV29-1	few	TRBJ2-3	CSVVSGRGTDTQYF	TGCAGCGTTGTCAGCGGGAGGGGGACAGATACGCAGTATTTT
16	TRBD2	TRBV4-3	.	TRBJ2-1	CASSQEGTSPSDEQFF	TGCGCCAGCAGCCAAGAAGGGACTAGTCCATCCGATGAGCAGTTCTTC
17	TRBD2	TRBV4-1	.	TRBJ2-7	CASSQGSSGRAPYEQYF	TGCGCCAGCAGCCAAGGGAGTAGCGGGAGGGCCCCCTACGAGCAGTACTTC
16	TRBD2	TRBV5-1	.	TRBJ2-5	CASSPGLAGPQETQYF	TGCGCCAGCAGCCCCGGACTAGCGGGTCCGCAAGAGACCCAGTACTTC
15	TRBD1	TRBV13	.	TRBJ1-5	CASSLGQGEDQPQHF	TGTGCCAGCAGCTTGGGGCAGGGGGAGGATCAGCCCCAGCATTTT
16	TRBD2	TRBV5-4	.	TRBJ2-3	CASSRRTSATTDTQYF	TGTGCCAGCAGCAGGCGGACTAGCGCCACCACAGATACGCAGTATTTT
11	.	TRBV7-2	.	TRBJ2-5	CASSFRETQYF	TGTGCCAGCAGCTTCAGGGAGACCCAGTACTTC
12	TRBD2	TRBV27	.	TRBJ2-7	CASSYGGYEQYF	TGTGCCAGCAGCTACGGGGGGTACGAGCAGTACTTC
14	TRBD2	TRBV30	.	TRBJ2-7	CAWTRGLGVDEQYF	TGTGCCTGGACTCGAGGACTAGGGGTGGACGAGCAGTACTTC
12	TRBD2	TRBV29-1	.	TRBJ2-2	CSVASGAGELFF	TGCAGCGTTGCTAGCGGGGCCGGGGAGCTGTTTTTT
13	.	TRBV28	.	TRBJ2-7	CASSFSLSYEQYF	TGTGCCAGCAGTTTTAGCCTCTCCTACGAGCAGTACTTC
15	TRBD1	TRBV7-9	.	TRBJ2-2	CASSPGQGRIGELFF	TGTGCCAGCAGCCCAGGACAGGGTAGGATCGGGGAGCTGTTTTTT
15	.	TRBV30	.	TRBJ1-3	CAWEITGKAGNTIYF	TGTGCCTGGGAAATTACAGGGAAGGCTGGAAACACCATATATTTT
15	TRBD2	TRBV29-1	.	TRBJ2-2	CSVEGLAGATGELFF	TGCAGCGTTGAGGGGCTAGCGGGGGCCACCGGGGAGCTGTTTTTT
18	TRBD2	TRBV4-1	few	TRBJ2-7	CASSQDRSAAGVSYEQYF	TGCGCCAGCAGCCAAGATAGGTCGGCGGCGGGAGTCTCCTACGAGCAGTACTTC
15	.	TRBV19	few	TRBJ1-2	CASSMAGAGNYGYTF	TGTGCCAGTAGTATGGCTGGGGCGGGAAACTATGGCTACACCTTC
15	TRBD2	TRBV5-4	.	TRBJ2-7	CASSLRLAGVEEQYF	TGTGCCAGCAGCTTAAGACTAGCGGGAGTAGAGGAGCAGTACTTC